Listed below are T cell receptor beta chains from one sample, sequenced in a study of shared clonotypes between healthy human individuals. Sequencing used immunoSEQ multiplex PCR; TCRdb keeps in-frame clones, though not all of them. The data contain some 2.1 million clones, over 85% of them seen just once; the ten biggest clones take up approximately 1.6%. Sample: naive CD8+ T cells from PBMCs. Every receptor here comes from a young man in good health. Some clones in this sample may be carry-over from other donors' samples. CDR3s include the opening cysteine and the closing phenylalanine or tryptophan. The D gene is left open where the match is weak. Not all rows give a size; the values are once, few, many and, for expanded clones, a class.

clone_size	j_call	v_call	d_call	cdr3_aa	cdr3_nt
NA	TRBJ2-3	TRBV9	NA	CASSEWQGNTDTQYF	TGTGCCAGCAGCGAGTGGCAGGGAAACACAGATACGCAGTATTTT
NA	TRBJ1-5	TRBV4-1	NA	CASSQVAINQPQHF	TGCGCCAGCAGCCAAGTGGCCATAAATCAGCCCCAGCATTTT
NA	TRBJ1-1	TRBV11-2	NA	CASSPLSSGNENTEAFF	TGTGCCAGCAGTCCGCTTTCCTCAGGGAATGAGAACACTGAAGCTTTCTTT
NA	TRBJ2-3	TRBV2	NA	CASSEGLSATDTQYF	TGTGCCAGCAGTGAAGGGCTTAGCGCCACAGATACGCAGTATTTT
NA	TRBJ1-3	TRBV9	NA	CASGESSGNTIYF	TGTGCCTCGGGGGAAAGCTCTGGAAACACCATATATTTT
NA	TRBJ2-2	TRBV27	NA	CASRGIGELFF	TGTGCCAGCAGAGGGATCGGGGAGCTGTTTTTT
NA	TRBJ1-3	TRBV9	NA	CASSVGARSGNTIYF	TGTGCCAGCAGCGTAGGGGCCCGCTCTGGAAACACCATATATTTT
NA	TRBJ1-1	TRBV29-1	TRBD1	CSVPLPGTGPEAFF	TGCAGCGTTCCTTTACCAGGGACAGGGCCTGAAGCTTTCTTT
NA	TRBJ2-7	TRBV29-1	NA	CSAGLLGHPREQYF	TGCAGCGCAGGCCTACTTGGACACCCCCGGGAGCAGTACTTC
NA	TRBJ1-1	TRBV5-4	NA	CASSLDRYGWPEAFF	TGTGCCAGCAGCTTGGATCGCTACGGATGGCCTGAAGCTTTCTTT
NA	TRBJ2-1	TRBV29-1	NA	CSVEGLLLYNEQFF	TGCAGCGTTGAAGGACTTCTACTTTACAATGAGCAGTTCTTC
NA	TRBJ2-1	TRBV27	NA	CASSPSNGEVYNEQFF	TGTGCCAGCAGTCCCTCTAATGGAGAAGTCTACAATGAGCAGTTCTTC
NA	TRBJ2-1	TRBV6-5	TRBD1	CASRDRVHLNEQFF	TGTGCCAGCAGGGACAGGGTTCATCTCAATGAGCAGTTCTTC
NA	TRBJ1-3	TRBV28	NA	CASRLGVLDTIYF	TGTGCCAGCAGGCTAGGGGTTTTGGACACCATATATTTT
NA	TRBJ2-6	TRBV4-1	TRBD2	CASSSFRLAESSGANVLTF	TGCGCCAGCAGCTCGTTTCGACTAGCGGAGTCGTCTGGGGCCAACGTCCTGACTTTC
NA	TRBJ2-7	TRBV4-2	NA	CASSSRRDYEQYF	TGTGCCAGCAGCTCTCGGCGGGACTACGAGCAGTACTTC
NA	TRBJ2-2	TRBV4-2	TRBD2	CASSPPPSGQNTGELFF	TGTGCCAGCAGCCCCCCACCTAGCGGGCAGAACACCGGGGAGCTGTTTTTT
once	TRBJ2-1	TRBV5-6	NA	CASSSGTRNNEQFF	TGTGCCAGCAGCTCCGGGACCAGAAACAATGAGCAGTTCTTC
NA	TRBJ2-3	TRBV7-9	NA	CASSPPNSPRVTDTQYF	TGTGCCAGCAGCCCCCCAAATTCTCCGAGGGTCACAGATACGCAGTATTTT
NA	TRBJ1-1	TRBV27	TRBD1	CASSPSGGEMNTEAFF	TGTGCCAGCAGTCCCTCAGGGGGCGAGATGAACACTGAAGCTTTCTTT
NA	TRBJ2-1	TRBV30	TRBD2	CAWSETPRLAGYYNEQFF	TGTGCCTGGAGTGAGACCCCTAGACTAGCGGGATACTACAATGAGCAGTTCTTC
NA	TRBJ2-7	TRBV7-9	NA	CASSLGTTRSYEQYF	TGTGCCAGCAGCTTAGGGACTACGCGGAGCTACGAGCAGTACTTC
once	TRBJ1-5	TRBV7-6	TRBD1	CASEAGGDISNQPQHF	TGTGCCAGCGAGGCAGGGGGTGATATAAGCAATCAGCCCCAGCATTTT
few	TRBJ1-4	TRBV29-1	NA	CSVDGKLFF	TGCAGCGTTGATGGAAAACTGTTTTTT
NA	TRBJ2-2	TRBV6-6	NA	CASSYPVSGELFF	TGTGCCAGCAGTTACCCGGTATCCGGGGAGCTGTTTTTT
NA	TRBJ2-2	TRBV27	TRBD2	CASSFKQRDWLSGELFF	TGTGCCAGCAGTTTCAAACAGCGGGACTGGTTGAGCGGGGAGCTGTTTTTT
once	TRBJ2-1	TRBV27	TRBD1	CASSSRQGNEQFF	TGTGCCAGCAGTTCGCGACAGGGAAACGAGCAGTTCTTC
NA	TRBJ1-5	TRBV5-6	NA	CASSLGRGNQPQHF	TGTGCCAGCAGCTTAGGCAGAGGGAATCAGCCCCAGCATTTT
NA	TRBJ2-1	TRBV6-1	NA	CASQIWGPLGNEQFF	TGTGCCAGCCAAATTTGGGGACCGCTAGGAAATGAGCAGTTCTTC
NA	TRBJ1-5	TRBV19	TRBD1	CASTGQGGQPQHF	TGTGCCAGTACCGGACAGGGGGGGCAGCCCCAGCATTTT
NA	TRBJ2-1	TRBV27	NA	CASSKQGPEQFF	TGTGCCAGCAGTAAACAGGGCCCTGAGCAGTTCTTC
NA	TRBJ2-7	TRBV5-6	NA	CASSAGVEQYF	TGTGCCAGCAGCGCCGGCGTCGAGCAGTACTTC
once	TRBJ2-7	TRBV27	NA	CASSQNPWGGYEQYF	TGTGCCAGCAGTCAAAACCCCTGGGGAGGCTACGAGCAGTACTTC
once	TRBJ2-3	TRBV4-3	TRBD2	CASSQDWPSGRGADTQYF	TGCGCCAGCAGCCAAGATTGGCCTAGCGGGAGAGGAGCAGATACGCAGTATTTT
NA	TRBJ1-1	TRBV5-4	NA	CASSFRMSHAETEAFF	TGTGCCAGCAGCTTTCGGATGAGCCACGCGGAGACTGAAGCTTTCTTT
NA	TRBJ2-1	TRBV9	NA	CASSMGPGGGNEQFF	TGTGCCAGCAGCATGGGTCCCGGAGGGGGGAATGAGCAGTTCTTC
NA	TRBJ1-2	TRBV27	NA	CASSPNSRGYTF	TGTGCCAGCAGTCCAAACAGTCGCGGCTACACCTTC
NA	TRBJ2-7	TRBV7-3	NA	CASSLGPGQSYEQYF	TGTGCCAGCAGCTTAGGTCCGGGACAATCCTACGAGCAGTACTTC
once	TRBJ2-5	TRBV6-1	NA	CASSEFQAVLGGETQYF	TGTGCCAGCAGTGAATTCCAGGCAGTCCTGGGGGGAGAGACCCAGTACTTC
once	TRBJ2-7	TRBV28	NA	CASSPLGTPRSYEQYF	TGTGCCAGCAGTCCCTTGGGTACTCCTCGCTCCTACGAGCAGTACTTC
NA	TRBJ2-7	TRBV18	TRBD1	CASSPTRDRALYEQYF	TGTGCCAGCTCACCGACTAGGGACAGGGCCCTTTACGAGCAGTACTTC
NA	TRBJ2-1	TRBV5-4	NA	CASSDRVGGEQFF	TGTGCCAGCAGCGATCGAGTGGGGGGTGAGCAGTTCTTC
NA	TRBJ2-4	TRBV2	TRBD2	CASSEFGLADFRGAKNIQYF	TGTGCCAGCAGTGAATTCGGACTAGCGGATTTCCGTGGGGCCAAAAACATTCAGTACTTC
NA	TRBJ1-2	TRBV19	TRBD1	CASSPGQGSYGYTF	TGTGCCAGTAGTCCGGGACAGGGATCCTATGGCTACACCTTC
NA	TRBJ1-2	TRBV4-1	NA	CASSQDLGLANYGYTF	TGCGCCAGCAGCCAAGATTTGGGACTCGCTAACTATGGCTACACCTTC
NA	TRBJ2-5	TRBV9	TRBD2	CASSVEGTIETQYF	TGTGCCAGCAGCGTAGAAGGGACTATTGAGACCCAGTACTTC
NA	TRBJ2-1	TRBV7-9	TRBD2	CASSASGSSSNEQFF	TGTGCCAGCAGCGCGAGCGGGAGCAGCTCGAATGAGCAGTTCTTC
NA	TRBJ2-5	TRBV27	NA	CASSPTVSFQETQYF	TGTGCCAGCAGCCCGACAGTCAGTTTCCAAGAGACCCAGTACTTC
once	TRBJ1-2	TRBV27	NA	CASSVRVPNYGYTF	TGTGCCAGCAGTGTCAGGGTTCCTAACTATGGCTACACCTTC
NA	TRBJ2-7	TRBV28	NA	CASILGDEQYF	TGTGCCAGCATCCTCGGGGACGAGCAGTACTTC
NA	TRBJ2-1	TRBV30	TRBD2	CAWSVLGLAYNEQFF	TGTGCCTGGAGTGTCCTCGGACTAGCTTACAATGAGCAGTTCTTC
once	TRBJ2-7	TRBV5-1	TRBD1	CASSLGTGGSYEQYF	TGCGCCAGCAGCTTGGGGACAGGGGGCTCCTACGAGCAGTACTTC
once	TRBJ1-1	TRBV30	NA	CAFSSGTEAFF	TGTGCCTTCTCCTCCGGGACTGAAGCTTTCTTT
NA	TRBJ1-3	TRBV4-1	NA	CASSQDPTDFGNTIYF	TGCGCCAGCAGCCAAGACCCGACCGACTTTGGAAACACCATATATTTT